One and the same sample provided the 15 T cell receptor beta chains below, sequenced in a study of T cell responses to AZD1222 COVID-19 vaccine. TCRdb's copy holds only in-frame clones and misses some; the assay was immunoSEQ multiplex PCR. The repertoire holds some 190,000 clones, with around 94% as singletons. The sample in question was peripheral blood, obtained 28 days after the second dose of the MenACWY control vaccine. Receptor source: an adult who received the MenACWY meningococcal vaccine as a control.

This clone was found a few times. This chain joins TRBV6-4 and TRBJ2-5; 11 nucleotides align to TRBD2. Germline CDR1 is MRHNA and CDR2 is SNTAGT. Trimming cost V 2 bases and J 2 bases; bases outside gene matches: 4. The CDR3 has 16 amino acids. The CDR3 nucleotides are TGTGCCAGCAGTGACCCAACTAGCGGGGGACAAGAGACCCAGTACTTC. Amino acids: CASSDPTSGGQETQYF.

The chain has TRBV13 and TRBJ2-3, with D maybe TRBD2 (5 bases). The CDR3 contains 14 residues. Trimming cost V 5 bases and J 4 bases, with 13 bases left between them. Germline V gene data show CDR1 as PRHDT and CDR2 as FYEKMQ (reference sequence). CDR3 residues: CASSTPTRADTQYF. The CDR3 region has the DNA TGTGCCAGCAGCACCCCGACGCGGGCAGATACGCAGTATTTT.

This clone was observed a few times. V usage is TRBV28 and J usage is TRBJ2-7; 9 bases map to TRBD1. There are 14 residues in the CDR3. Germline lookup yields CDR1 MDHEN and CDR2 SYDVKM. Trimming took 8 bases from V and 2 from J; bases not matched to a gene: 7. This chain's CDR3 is CASGSQGAAYEQYF. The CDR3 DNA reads TGTGCCAGCGGCTCACAGGGGGCGGCCTACGAGCAGTACTTC.

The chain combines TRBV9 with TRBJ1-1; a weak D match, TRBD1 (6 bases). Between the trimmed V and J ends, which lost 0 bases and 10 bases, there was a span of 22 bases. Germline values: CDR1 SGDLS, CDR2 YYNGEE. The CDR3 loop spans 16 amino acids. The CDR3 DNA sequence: TGTGCCAGCAGCGTAGACCCGGACAGTTCCCTGGGGGGAGCTTTCTTT. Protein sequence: CASSVDPDSSLGGAFF.

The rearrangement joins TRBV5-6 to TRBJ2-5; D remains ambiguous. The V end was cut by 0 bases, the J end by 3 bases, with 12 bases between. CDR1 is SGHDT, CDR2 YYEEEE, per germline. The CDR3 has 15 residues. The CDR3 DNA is TGTGCCAGCAGCTTGGAGGGCAGGCCGAAAGAGACCCAGTACTTC. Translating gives CASSLEGRPKETQYF.

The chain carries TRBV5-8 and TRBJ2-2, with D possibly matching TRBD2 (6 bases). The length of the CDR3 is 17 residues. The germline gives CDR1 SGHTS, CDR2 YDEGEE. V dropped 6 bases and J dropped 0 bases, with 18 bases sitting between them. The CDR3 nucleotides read TGTGCCAGCAACCTAAAATCCGGGACTGCGAACACCGGGGAGCTGTTTTTT. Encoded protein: CASNLKSGTANTGELFF.

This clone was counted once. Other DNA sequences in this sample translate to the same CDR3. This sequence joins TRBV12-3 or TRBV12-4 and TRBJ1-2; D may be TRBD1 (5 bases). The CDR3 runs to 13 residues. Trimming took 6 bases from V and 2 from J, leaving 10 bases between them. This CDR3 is CASSPDRNYGYTF. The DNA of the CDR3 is TGTGCCAGCAGCCCTGACAGAAACTATGGCTACACCTTC.

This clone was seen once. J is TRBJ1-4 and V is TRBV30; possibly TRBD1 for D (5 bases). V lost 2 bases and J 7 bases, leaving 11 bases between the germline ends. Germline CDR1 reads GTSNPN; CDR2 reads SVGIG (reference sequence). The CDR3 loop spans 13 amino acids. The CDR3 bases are TGTGCCTGGAGTCAGACAGTCCGTGAAAAACTGTTTTTT. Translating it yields CAWSQTVREKLFF.

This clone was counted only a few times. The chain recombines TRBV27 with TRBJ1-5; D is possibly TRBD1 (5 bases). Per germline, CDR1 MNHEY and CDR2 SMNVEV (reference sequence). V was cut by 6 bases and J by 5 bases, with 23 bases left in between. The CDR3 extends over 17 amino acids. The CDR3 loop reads CASRPGPTRFRYQPQHF. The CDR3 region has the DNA TGTGCCAGCAGACCGGGACCAACCAGGTTCAGGTATCAGCCCCAGCATTTT.

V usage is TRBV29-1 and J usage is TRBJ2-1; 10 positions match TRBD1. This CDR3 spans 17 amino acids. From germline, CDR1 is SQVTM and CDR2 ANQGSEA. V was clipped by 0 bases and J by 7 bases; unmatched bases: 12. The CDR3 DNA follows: TGCAGCGTTGAAGATCCCCCGGGACAGGGGAGATGGAATGAGCAGTTCTTC. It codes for CSVEDPPGQGRWNEQFF.

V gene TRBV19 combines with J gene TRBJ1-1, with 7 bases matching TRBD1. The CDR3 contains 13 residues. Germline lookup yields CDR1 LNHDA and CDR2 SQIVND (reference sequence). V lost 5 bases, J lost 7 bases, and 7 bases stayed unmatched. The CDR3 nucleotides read TGTGCCAGTAGTGCCCGGACAGGAGGTGAAGCTTTCTTT. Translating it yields CASSARTGGEAFF. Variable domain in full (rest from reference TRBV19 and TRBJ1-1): DGGITQSPKYLFRKEGQNVTLSCEQNLNHDAMYWYRQDPGQGLRLIYYSQIVNDFQKGDIAEGYSVSREKKESFPLTVTSAQKNPTAFYLCASSARTGGEAFFGQGTRLTVV.

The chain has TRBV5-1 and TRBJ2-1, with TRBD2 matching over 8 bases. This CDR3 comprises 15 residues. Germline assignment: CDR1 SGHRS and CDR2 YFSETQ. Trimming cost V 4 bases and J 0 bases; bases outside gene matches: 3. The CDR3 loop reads CASSTTSDSYNEQFF. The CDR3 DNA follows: TGCGCCAGCAGCACGACTAGCGACTCCTACAATGAGCAGTTCTTC.

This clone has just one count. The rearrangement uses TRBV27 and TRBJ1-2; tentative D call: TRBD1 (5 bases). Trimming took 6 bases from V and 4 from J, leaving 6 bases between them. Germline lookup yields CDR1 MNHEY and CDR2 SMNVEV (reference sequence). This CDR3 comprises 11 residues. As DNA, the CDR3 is TGTGCCAGCAGGGGGACCTATGGCTACACCTTC. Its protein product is CASRGTYGYTF.

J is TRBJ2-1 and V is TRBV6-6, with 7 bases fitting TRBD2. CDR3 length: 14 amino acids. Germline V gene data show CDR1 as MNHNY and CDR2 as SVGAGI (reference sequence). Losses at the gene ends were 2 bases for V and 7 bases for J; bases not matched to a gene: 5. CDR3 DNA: TGTGCCAGCAGTTACGGGGGGGTTACTAATGAGCAGTTCTTC. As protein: CASSYGGVTNEQFF.

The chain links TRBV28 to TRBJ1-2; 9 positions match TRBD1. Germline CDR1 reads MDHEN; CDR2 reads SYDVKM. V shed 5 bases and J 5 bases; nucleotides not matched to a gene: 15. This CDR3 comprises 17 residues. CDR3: CASSNIGTGSLEYGYTF. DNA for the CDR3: TGTGCCAGCAGTAATATCGGGACAGGGTCCCTGGAATATGGCTACACCTTC.